This T cell receptor (beta chain) was observed in a study of blood T cell repertoires in COVID-19. Some clones are missing from TCRdb's copy, which holds only in-frame ones; the method was immunoSEQ multiplex PCR. The sample has around 37,000 clones; about 90% are singletons. This TCR was sampled from a woman aged 80 or over with acute or convalescent COVID-19. The specimen sequenced was peripheral blood.

The CDR3 DNA sequence: TGTGCCAGTAGTAAGTGGACGGAGGGCTACAATGAGCAGTTCTTC. It translates to CASSKWTEGYNEQFF. The chain combines TRBV19 with TRBJ2-1; the D gene is possibly TRBD2 (6 bases). V was clipped by 4 bases and J by 3 bases, with 13 bases between them. The CDR3 extends over 15 amino acids. In germline, CDR1 is LNHDA, CDR2 SQIVND (reference sequence).